These 8 T cell receptor beta chains originate from one sample sequenced in a study of blood T cell repertoires in COVID-19. Generated by immunoSEQ multiplex PCR, the TCRdb table keeps only in-frame clones and is missing some. The table records 100,000 to 150,000 clones, around 83% of them present only once. Sample: peripheral blood. Every receptor here comes from a man aged 55 to 70 with acute or convalescent COVID-19.

This clone was detected once. This chain uses TRBV11-2 with TRBJ1-2; D is uncertain. The CDR3 is 12 amino acids. Germline-derived CDR1 and CDR2 are SGHAT and FQNNGV. V was trimmed by 4 bases and J by 3 bases, leaving 6 bases between them. The CDR3 region is CASSSEYYGYTF. The CDR3 DNA is TGTGCCAGCAGCTCGGAGTACTATGGCTACACCTTC.

Only a few counts were recorded for this clone. The rearrangement uses TRBV19 and TRBJ1-2; D possibly corresponds to TRBD1 (5 bases). This CDR3 comprises 14 residues. Germline V gene data show CDR1 as LNHDA and CDR2 as SQIVND (reference sequence). The germline V and J ends were trimmed by 5 bases and 9 bases, with 19 bases remaining between them. The CDR3 nucleotides are TGTGCCAGTAGTTTCGCCTCAGGGTCAGTGAGCTACACCTTC. Translating it yields CASSFASGSVSYTF. Using reference TRBV19 and TRBJ1-2 for the parts outside the CDR3, the full variable domain is DGGITQSPKYLFRKEGQNVTLSCEQNLNHDAMYWYRQDPGQGLRLIYYSQIVNDFQKGDIAEGYSVSREKKESFPLTVTSAQKNPTAFYLCASSFASGSVSYTFGSGTRLTVV.

The chain has TRBV29-1 and TRBJ2-2; TRBD2 agrees at 8 bases. The junction had 13 bases not matched to a gene; V was cut back by 6 bases and J by 7 bases. CDR3 length: 15 amino acids. Per the germline V gene, CDR1 is SQVTM and CDR2 is ANQGSEA. This chain's CDR3 is CSVKVAGYMSGELFF. The CDR3 DNA sequence: TGCAGCGTCAAGGTAGCGGGATATATGAGCGGGGAGCTGTTTTTT.

CDR3 bases: TGTGCCAGCAGAGGTGGGAGCTCCTACAATGAGCAGTTCTTC. Its protein is CASRGGSSYNEQFF. This rearrangement joins TRBV2 to TRBJ2-1, with a tentative D call TRBD2 (5 bases). The germline V gene encodes CDR1 SNHLY and CDR2 FYNNEI. V was shortened by 6 bases and J by 0 bases, with 9 bases between the two germline ends. The CDR3 covers 14 residues.

This sequence joins TRBV5-8 and TRBJ1-1, with D unresolved. V shed 3 bases and J shed 10 bases, with 13 bases lying between them. Germline V gene sequence: CDR1 SGHTS, CDR2 YDEGEE. This CDR3 has 12 amino acids. The CDR3 here is CASSSLNLLAFF. The CDR3, as DNA: TGTGCCAGCAGCTCCCTGAACTTGCTAGCTTTCTTT.

The chain links TRBV6-1 to TRBJ2-4; D is unresolved. Germline CDR1 and CDR2: MNHNS and SASEGT. The germline V and J ends were trimmed by 6 bases and 2 bases, with 11 bases remaining between them. The CDR3 is 14 amino acids. The CDR3 region is CASRESRTKNIQYF. DNA of the CDR3: TGTGCCAGCAGGGAGAGTAGAACCAAAAACATTCAGTACTTC.

V gene TRBV5-1 combines with J gene TRBJ1-2; D call uncertain. The germline CDR1 and CDR2 sequences are SGHRS and YFSETQ. The V gene lost 1 base and the J gene lost 4 bases, with 8 bases spanning the gap. This CDR3 is 13 amino acids long. The CDR3 spells CASSLREFYGYTF. For the CDR3, the DNA is TGCGCCAGCAGCTTGAGAGAGTTCTATGGCTACACCTTC.

The chain recombines TRBV28 with TRBJ1-1, with D possibly being TRBD1 (5 bases). V lost 3 bases and J 9 bases, leaving 14 bases between the germline ends. The CDR3 consists of 13 residues. Germline V gene lookup returns CDR1 MDHEN and CDR2 SYDVKM. Here the CDR3 DNA reads TGTGCCAGCAGTTTGGGGGGTGCTAAGAAAGCTTTCTTT. This gives the protein CASSLGGAKKAFF. The full variable domain, its missing parts supplied by reference TRBV28 and TRBJ1-1, is DVKVTQSSRYLVKRTGEKVFLECVQDMDHENMFWYRQDPGLGLRLIYFSYDVKMKEKGDIPEGYSVSREKKERFSLILESASTNQTSMYLCASSLGGAKKAFFGQGTRLTVV.